This TCR beta chain emerged from a study of blood T cell repertoires in COVID-19. Study information: The cDNA or gDNA used as material had been derived from T cells, B-cell-depleted T cells, or PBMCs.

As processed by the authors: Estimation of nucleated cell counts was performed using reference gene primer amplification. TCRdb's table, derived via immunoSEQ multiplex PCR, lists solely in-frame clones and lacks some. From that table come the V and J calls and clone size; the DNA was used to work out D and trimming. The table has about 190,000 clones, approximately 79% seen once. The V gene lost 1 base and the J gene lost 7 bases, with 4 bases spanning the gap. Germline-derived CDR1 and CDR2 are SQVTM and ANQGSEA. The CDR3 consists of 11 residues. The rearrangement links TRBV29-1 to TRBJ1-4; no firm D call. The sequence was obtained from a woman between 50 and 59 years old with acute or convalescent COVID-19. The sequencing input was peripheral blood. The CDR3 here is CSVEAFEKLFF. DNA of the CDR3: TGCAGCGTTGAAGCCTTTGAAAAACTGTTTTTT. The whole variable domain, remainder taken from reference TRBV29-1 and TRBJ1-4, is SAVISQKPSRDICQRGTSLTIQCQVDSQVTMMFWYRQQPGQSLTLIATANQGSEATYESGFVIDKFPISRPNLTFSTLTVSNMSPEDSSIYLCSVEAFEKLFFGSGTQLSVL.